This entry features one TCR beta chain sequence. How the authors handled the data: Nucleated cell number was recorded as an estimate derived from reference gene primer amplification. Data came from immunoSEQ multiplex PCR; TCRdb stores just in-frame clones and leaves some out. V and J calls plus clone size are reproduced from that table; the DNA served to infer D and trimming. Among 45,000 to 60,000 clones listed, 75% to 90% were seen once. V lost 0 bases and J lost 7; bases outside the gene matches: 9. The germline V gene encodes CDR1 SGHRS and CDR2 YFSETQ. The length of the CDR3 is 15 residues. The data belong to a study of blood T cell repertoires in COVID-19. Study information: Specimens from acute and convalescent COVID-19 originated in the United States, Italy and Spain. Sources were T cells, B-cell-depleted T cells, or PBMCs; the material itself was cDNA or gDNA.

The chain carries TRBV5-1 and TRBJ2-7, with 8 bases that match TRBD1. The sequence came from a human donor in a cohort sampled during active COVID-19. The specimen was peripheral blood. The CDR3 DNA sequence: TGCGCCAGCAGCTTGGGTTCAGGGGGCGCGGGGGAGCAGTACTTC. Translation gives CASSLGSGGAGEQYF.